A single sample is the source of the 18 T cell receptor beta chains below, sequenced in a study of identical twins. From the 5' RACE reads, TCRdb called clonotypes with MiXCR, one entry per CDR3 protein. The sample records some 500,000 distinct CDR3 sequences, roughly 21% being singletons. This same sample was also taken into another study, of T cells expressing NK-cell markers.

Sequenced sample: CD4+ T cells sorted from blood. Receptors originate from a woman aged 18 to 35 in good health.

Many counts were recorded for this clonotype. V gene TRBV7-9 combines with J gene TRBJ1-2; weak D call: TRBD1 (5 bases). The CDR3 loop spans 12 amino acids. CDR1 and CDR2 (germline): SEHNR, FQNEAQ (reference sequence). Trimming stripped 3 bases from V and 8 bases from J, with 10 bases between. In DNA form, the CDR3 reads TGTGCCAGCAGCTTGGAAGGGGTGGGCTACACCTTC. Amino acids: CASSLEGVGYTF.

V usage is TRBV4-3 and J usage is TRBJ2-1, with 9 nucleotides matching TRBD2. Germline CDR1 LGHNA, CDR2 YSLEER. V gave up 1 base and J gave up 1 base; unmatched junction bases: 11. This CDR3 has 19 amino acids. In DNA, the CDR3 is TGCGCCAGCAGCCAAGGTCACAGGGGCAGCGGGAGGTCCTACAATGAGCAGTTCTTC. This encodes CASSQGHRGSGRSYNEQFF.

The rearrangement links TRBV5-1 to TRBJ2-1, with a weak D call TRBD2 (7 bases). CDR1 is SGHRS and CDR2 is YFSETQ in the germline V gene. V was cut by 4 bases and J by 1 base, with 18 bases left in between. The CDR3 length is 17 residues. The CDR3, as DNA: TGCGCCAGCAGCCTTCGAGGGGGGGCCGGGTCCTACAATGAGCAGTTCTTC. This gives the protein CASSLRGGAGSYNEQFF.

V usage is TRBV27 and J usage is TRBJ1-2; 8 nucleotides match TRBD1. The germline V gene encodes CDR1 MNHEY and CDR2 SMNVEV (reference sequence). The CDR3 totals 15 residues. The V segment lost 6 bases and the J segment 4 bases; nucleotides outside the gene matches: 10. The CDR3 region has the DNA TGTGCCAGCAGCCCCAGGGGGCTTCTGGTCTATGGCTACACCTTC. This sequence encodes CASSPRGLLVYGYTF.

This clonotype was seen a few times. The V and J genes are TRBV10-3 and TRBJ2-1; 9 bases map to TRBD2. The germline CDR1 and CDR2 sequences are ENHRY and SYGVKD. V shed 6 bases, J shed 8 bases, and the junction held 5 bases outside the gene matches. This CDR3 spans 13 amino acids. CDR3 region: CAIRVSGRHEQFF. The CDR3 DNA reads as TGTGCCATCAGGGTTAGCGGGAGACATGAGCAGTTCTTC.

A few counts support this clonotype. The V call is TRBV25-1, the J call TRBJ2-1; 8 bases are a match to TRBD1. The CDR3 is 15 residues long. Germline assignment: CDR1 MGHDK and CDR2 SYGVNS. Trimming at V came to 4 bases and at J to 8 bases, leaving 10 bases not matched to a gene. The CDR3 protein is CASSVMTGDNDEQFF. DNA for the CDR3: TGTGCCAGCAGTGTAATGACAGGGGATAACGATGAGCAGTTCTTC.

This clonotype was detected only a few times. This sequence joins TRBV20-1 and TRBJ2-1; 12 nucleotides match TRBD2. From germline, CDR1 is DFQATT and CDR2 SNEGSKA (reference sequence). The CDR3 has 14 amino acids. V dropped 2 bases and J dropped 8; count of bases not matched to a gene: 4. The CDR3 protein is CSARRASGGDEQFF. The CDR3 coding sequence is TGCAGTGCTAGAAGGGCTAGCGGGGGGGATGAGCAGTTCTTC.

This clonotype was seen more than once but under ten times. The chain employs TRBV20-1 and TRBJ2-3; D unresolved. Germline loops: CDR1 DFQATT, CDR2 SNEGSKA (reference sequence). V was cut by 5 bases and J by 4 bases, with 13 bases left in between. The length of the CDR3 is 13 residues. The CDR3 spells CSADPRKPDTQYF. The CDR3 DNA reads TGCAGTGCTGACCCCCGAAAGCCAGATACGCAGTATTTT.

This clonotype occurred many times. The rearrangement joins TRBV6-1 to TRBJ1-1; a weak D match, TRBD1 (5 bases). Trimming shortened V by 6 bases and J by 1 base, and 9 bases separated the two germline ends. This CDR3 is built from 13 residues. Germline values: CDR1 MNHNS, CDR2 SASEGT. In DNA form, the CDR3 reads TGTGCCAGCAGACGAGGGGAGAACACTGAAGCTTTCTTT. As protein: CASRRGENTEAFF.

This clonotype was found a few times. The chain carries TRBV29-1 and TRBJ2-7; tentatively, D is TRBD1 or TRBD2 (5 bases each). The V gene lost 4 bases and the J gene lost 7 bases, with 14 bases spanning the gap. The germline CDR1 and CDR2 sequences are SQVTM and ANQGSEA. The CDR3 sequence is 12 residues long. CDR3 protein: CSVGHGTLEQYF. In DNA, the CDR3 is TGCAGCGTTGGACATGGGACCCTGGAGCAGTACTTC.

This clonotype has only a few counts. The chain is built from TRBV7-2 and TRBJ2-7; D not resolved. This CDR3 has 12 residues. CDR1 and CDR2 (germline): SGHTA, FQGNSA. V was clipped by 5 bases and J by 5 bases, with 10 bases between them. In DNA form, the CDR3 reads TGTGCCAGCAGCCATACTCTCGACGAGCAGTACTTC. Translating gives CASSHTLDEQYF. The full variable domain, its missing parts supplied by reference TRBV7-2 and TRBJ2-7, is GAGVSQSPSNKVTEKGKDVELRCDPISGHTALYWYRQSLGQGLEFLIYFQGNSAPDKSGLPSDRFSAERTGGSVSTLTIQRTQQEDSAVYLCASSHTLDEQYFGPGTRLTVT.

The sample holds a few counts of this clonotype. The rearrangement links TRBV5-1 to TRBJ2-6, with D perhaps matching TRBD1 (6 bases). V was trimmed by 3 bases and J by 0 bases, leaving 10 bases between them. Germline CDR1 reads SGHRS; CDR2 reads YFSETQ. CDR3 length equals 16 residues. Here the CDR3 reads CASSSGQSSGANVLTF. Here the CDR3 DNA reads TGCGCCAGCAGCTCCGGACAGAGCTCTGGGGCCAACGTCCTGACTTTC.

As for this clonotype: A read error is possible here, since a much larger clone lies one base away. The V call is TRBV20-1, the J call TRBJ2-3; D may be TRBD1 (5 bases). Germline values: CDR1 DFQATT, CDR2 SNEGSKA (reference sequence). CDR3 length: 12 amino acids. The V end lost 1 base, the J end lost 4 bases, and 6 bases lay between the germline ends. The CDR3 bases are TGCAGTGCTAGAGGGGGCTCAGATACGCAGTATTTT. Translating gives CSARGGSDTQYF.

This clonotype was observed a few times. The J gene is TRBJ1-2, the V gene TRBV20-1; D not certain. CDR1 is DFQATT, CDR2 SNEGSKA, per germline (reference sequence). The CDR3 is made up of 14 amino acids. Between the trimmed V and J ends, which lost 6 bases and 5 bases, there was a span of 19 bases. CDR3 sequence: CSARTSTGFYGYTF. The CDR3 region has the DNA TGCAGTGCGCGGACCTCGACGGGGTTTTATGGCTACACCTTC.

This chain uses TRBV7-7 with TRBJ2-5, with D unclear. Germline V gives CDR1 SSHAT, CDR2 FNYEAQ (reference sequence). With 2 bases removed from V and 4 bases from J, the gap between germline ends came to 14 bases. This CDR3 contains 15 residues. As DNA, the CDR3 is TGTGCCAGCAGCTTAAGCGTCTTCCCGGGAGAGACCCAGTACTTC. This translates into CASSLSVFPGETQYF.

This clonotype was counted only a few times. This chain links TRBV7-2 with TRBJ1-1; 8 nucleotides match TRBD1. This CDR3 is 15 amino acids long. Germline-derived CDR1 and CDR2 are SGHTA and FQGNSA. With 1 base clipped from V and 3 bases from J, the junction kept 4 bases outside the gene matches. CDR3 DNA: TGTGCCAGCAGCTTAGAGCCAGGGGGCCACACTGAAGCTTTCTTT. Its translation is CASSLEPGGHTEAFF. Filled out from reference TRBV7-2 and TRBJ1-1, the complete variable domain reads GAGVSQSPSNKVTEKGKDVELRCDPISGHTALYWYRQSLGQGLEFLIYFQGNSAPDKSGLPSDRFSAERTGGSVSTLTIQRTQQEDSAVYLCASSLEPGGHTEAFFGQGTRLTVV.

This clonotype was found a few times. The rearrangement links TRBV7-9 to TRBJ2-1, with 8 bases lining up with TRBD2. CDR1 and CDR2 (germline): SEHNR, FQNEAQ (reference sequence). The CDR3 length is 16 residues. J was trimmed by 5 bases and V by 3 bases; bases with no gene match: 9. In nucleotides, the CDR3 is TGTGCCAGCAGCTTCCGAGCGGGAGCGAGTAACAATGAGCAGTTCTTC. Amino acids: CASSFRAGASNNEQFF.

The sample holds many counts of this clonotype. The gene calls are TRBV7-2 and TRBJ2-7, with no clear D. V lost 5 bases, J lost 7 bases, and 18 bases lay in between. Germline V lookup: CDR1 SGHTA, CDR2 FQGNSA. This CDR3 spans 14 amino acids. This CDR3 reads CASSADVRLGEQYF. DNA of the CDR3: TGTGCCAGCAGCGCCGACGTACGTCTTGGGGAGCAGTACTTC.